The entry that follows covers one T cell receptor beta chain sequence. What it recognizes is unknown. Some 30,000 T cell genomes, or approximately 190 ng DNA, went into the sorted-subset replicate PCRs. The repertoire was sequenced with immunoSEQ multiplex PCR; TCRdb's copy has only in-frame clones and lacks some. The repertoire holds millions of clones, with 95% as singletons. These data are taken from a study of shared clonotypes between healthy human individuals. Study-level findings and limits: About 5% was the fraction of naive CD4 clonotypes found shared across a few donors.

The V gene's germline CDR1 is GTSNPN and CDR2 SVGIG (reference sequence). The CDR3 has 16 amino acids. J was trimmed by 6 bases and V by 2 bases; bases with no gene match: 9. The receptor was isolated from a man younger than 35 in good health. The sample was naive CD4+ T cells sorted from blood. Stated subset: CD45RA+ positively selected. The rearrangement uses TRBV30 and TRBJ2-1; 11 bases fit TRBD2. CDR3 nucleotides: TGTGCCTGGAGTTACCCAACTAGCGGGAGAGGCAATGAGCAGTTCTTC. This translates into CAWSYPTSGRGNEQFF. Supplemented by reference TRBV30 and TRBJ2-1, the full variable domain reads SQTIHQWPATLVQPVGSPLSLECTVEGTSNPNLYWYRQAAGRGLQLLFYSVGIGQISSEVPQNLSASRPQDRQFILSSKKLLLSDSGFYLCAWSYPTSGRGNEQFFGPGTRLTVL.